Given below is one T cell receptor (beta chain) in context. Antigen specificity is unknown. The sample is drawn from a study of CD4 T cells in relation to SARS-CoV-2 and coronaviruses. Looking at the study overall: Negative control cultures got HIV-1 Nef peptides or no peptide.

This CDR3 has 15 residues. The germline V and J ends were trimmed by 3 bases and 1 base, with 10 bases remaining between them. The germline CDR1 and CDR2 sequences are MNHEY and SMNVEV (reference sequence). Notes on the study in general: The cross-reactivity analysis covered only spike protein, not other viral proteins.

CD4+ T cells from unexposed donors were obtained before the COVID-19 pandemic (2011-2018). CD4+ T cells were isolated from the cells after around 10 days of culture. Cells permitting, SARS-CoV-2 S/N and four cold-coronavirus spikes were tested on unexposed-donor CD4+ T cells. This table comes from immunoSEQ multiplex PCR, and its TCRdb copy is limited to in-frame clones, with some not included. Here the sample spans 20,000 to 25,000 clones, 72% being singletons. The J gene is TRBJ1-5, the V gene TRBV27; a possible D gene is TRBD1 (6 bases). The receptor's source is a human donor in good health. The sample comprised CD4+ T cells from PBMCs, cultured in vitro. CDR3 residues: CASSFKGESNQPQHF. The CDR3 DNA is TGTGCCAGCAGTTTTAAGGGGGAGAGCAATCAGCCCCAGCATTTT.